This TCR beta chain derives from a study of lymphopenia after photon versus proton radiotherapy. A word on this clone: No antigen is known for it.

The CDR3 runs to 13 residues. Trimming took 6 bases from V and 5 from J, leaving 13 bases between them. The V gene's germline CDR1 is KGHSH and CDR2 LQKENI. Study-level results: In patients who died, overall survival fell as post-nadir TCR diversity dropped more. Survival link was tested only in deceased patients; proton benefit remains a possibility. Under photons, naive T cells and diversity fell while effector/memory populations rose. After lymphocyte nadir, photon-treated repertoires showed oligoclonal expansion, especially CD8+ Temra.

Here immunoSEQ multiplex PCR was the method, and the copy in TCRdb shows in-frame clones only, minus some. The repertoire has roughly 150,000 clones, about nine tenths of them found once; the top ten carry about 4.7%. This TCR derives from a man over 45 with gastric cancer. The sample consisted of peripheral blood, taken from a patient treated with photon-based radiotherapy. This chain joins TRBV18 and TRBJ2-5; a possible D gene is TRBD2 (6 bases). The chain's CDR3 is CASSPGLKETQYF. The CDR3 bases are TGTGCCAGCTCTCCGGGACTCAAGGAGACCCAGTACTTC.